A selection of T cell receptor beta chains follows, all from one sample in a study of cytomegalovirus exposure and HLA in healthy donors. TCRdb's copy holds only in-frame clones and misses some; the assay was immunoSEQ multiplex PCR. The sample includes roughly 150,000 clones, around 73% of them seen just once. Sequenced material: PBMCs. These receptors all come from a male donor in good health and CMV-seronegative. The conserved cysteine and the conserved F or W are not part of the CDR3 here. A D gene is named only where the DNA matches it firmly.

d_call j_call v_call cdr3_aa
TRBD1 TRBJ2-2 TRBV7-6 ASSERQGTGTGELF
TRBD2 TRBJ2-7 TRBV7-6 ASSPRAGSSYEQY
. TRBJ2-1 TRBV4-3 ASSQDQGTYNEQF
TRBD2 TRBJ2-1 TRBV6-5 ASSYSPAGGPNEQF
TRBD2 TRBJ2-5 TRBV5-1 ASSLGASGSKLETQY
. TRBJ2-2 TRBV18 ASSSRGIDGELF
TRBD1 TRBJ1-1 TRBV2 ASSSQGGNTEAF
TRBD1 TRBJ2-7 TRBV7-9 SSSLAAGTGGFYEQY
TRBD2 TRBJ2-7 TRBV5-4 ASSLDPSGPYEQY
TRBD2 TRBJ2-2 TRBV18 ASSPNRQRGGVNTGELF
. TRBJ1-3 TRBV9 ASSTSGTGNTIY
. TRBJ1-5 TRBV30 AWSKTGNQPQH
TRBD2 TRBJ2-7 TRBV15 ATSTGTSGIEQY
. TRBJ2-3 TRBV29-1 SVFAGDTQY
. TRBJ2-5 TRBV6-6 ASSSCRLETQY
TRBD2 TRBJ2-7 TRBV27 ASSPIAGAHEQY
. TRBJ1-1 TRBV30 AWSTVRGGTEAF
. TRBJ2-3 TRBV18 ASSPPGGPDTQY
. TRBJ2-1 TRBV4-1 ASSQQVGSLDRSNEQF
TRBD1 TRBJ1-2 TRBV19 ASSIDGQGPYGYT
TRBD1 TRBJ1-4 TRBV5-4 ASSSGTGGEKLF
TRBD2 TRBJ2-7 TRBV29-1 SVELADWEQY
. TRBJ2-2 TRBV7-2 ASSLGTAGELF
. TRBJ1-4 TRBV5-1 ASSSGGSLNEKLF
TRBD1 TRBJ2-1 TRBV4-2 ASSQEAGGSYNEQF
TRBD2 TRBJ2-1 TRBV7-3 ASSLAISGGAGGQF
TRBD2 TRBJ2-3 TRBV2 ASGLAGAADTQY
. TRBJ2-1 TRBV9 ASSAQGGTNNEQF
TRBD1 . TRBV6-6 ASSPPDRGYSEQY
. TRBJ1-5 TRBV11-3 ASSLGNSRVSNQPQH